The 7 T cell receptor beta chains below were found in one sample sequenced in a study of blood T cell repertoires in COVID-19. Generated by immunoSEQ multiplex PCR, the TCRdb table keeps only in-frame clones and is missing some. The repertoire has fewer than 80,000 clones, roughly 88% of them found once; the top ten carry about 2.5%. The sample comprised peripheral blood. Source of these receptors: a human donor in a cohort sampled during active COVID-19.

A single count supports this clone. The chain combines TRBV7-3 with TRBJ1-1, with a possible D match to TRBD1 (5 bases). Germline V gene lookup returns CDR1 SGHTA and CDR2 FQGTGA. V lost 4 bases to trimming and J lost 4 bases, with 13 bases between them. CDR3 length: 14 amino acids. CDR3 coding DNA: TGTGCCAGCAGCTGGGTCGGCAGGGCCACTGAAGCTTTCTTT. This translates into CASSWVGRATEAFF. Supplemented by reference TRBV7-3 and TRBJ1-1, the full variable domain reads GAGVSQTPSNKVTEKGKYVELRCDPISGHTALYWYRQSLGQGPEFLIYFQGTGAADDSGLPNDRFFAVRPEGSVSTLKIQRTERGDSAVYLCASSWVGRATEAFFGQGTRLTVV.

This sequence joins TRBV5-1 and TRBJ1-1; D is undetermined. The length of the CDR3 is 13 residues. Trimming left V 0 bases short and J 4 bases short, with 7 bases between. The germline gives CDR1 SGHRS, CDR2 YFSETQ. CDR3 DNA: TGCGCCAGCAGCTTGGCTCAGTCCACTGAAGCTTTCTTT. The encoded protein is CASSLAQSTEAFF.

The genes are TRBV5-6 and TRBJ2-5; D gene uncertain. CDR1 and CDR2 from the germline V gene are SGHDT and YYEEEE. Between the trimmed V and J ends, which lost 5 bases and 1 base, there was a span of 12 bases. The length of the CDR3 is 14 residues. CDR3 in amino acids: CASRRLQPQETQYF. DNA of the CDR3: TGTGCCAGCAGACGACTGCAGCCCCAAGAGACCCAGTACTTC.

The chain combines TRBV7-9 with TRBJ2-5; unclear D gene. The V gene's germline CDR1 is SEHNR and CDR2 FQNEAQ (reference sequence). Trimming left V 1 base short and J 5 bases short, with 14 bases between. The CDR3 contains 15 residues. The CDR3 bases are TGTGCCAGCAGCTTAGTCAGCGTTAGCAGCGAGACCCAGTACTTC. This codes for CASSLVSVSSETQYF.

The chain recombines TRBV5-6 with TRBJ2-1; 7 bases agree with TRBD2. Germline V gene lookup returns CDR1 SGHDT and CDR2 YYEEEE. The CDR3 is made up of 12 amino acids. With V trimmed by 3 bases and J by 8 bases, 2 bases remained unmatched. CDR3 region: CASSWTSYEQFF. The CDR3 DNA follows: TGTGCCAGCAGCTGGACTAGTTATGAGCAGTTCTTC.

This chain links TRBV3-1 (or the pseudogene TRBV3-2) with TRBJ1-3, with TRBD1 identical over 10 bases. The CDR3 runs to 16 residues. The germline V gene encodes CDR1 LGHDT and CDR2 YNNKEL (reference sequence). The ends lost 4 bases at V and 4 bases at J; junction bases unmatched: 7. CDR3 region: CASSPRQGARGNTIYF. As DNA, the CDR3 is TGTGCCAGCAGCCCCCGACAGGGGGCGCGGGGAAACACCATATATTTT.

The rearrangement links TRBV30 to TRBJ1-1; TRBD1 might be the D (6 bases). CDR3 size: 15 residues. Deletions cut 2 bases from V and 3 bases from J, with 16 bases between. Germline lookup yields CDR1 GTSNPN and CDR2 SVGIG (reference sequence). The CDR3 coding sequence is TGTGCCTGGAGTCTAACCCGTAACAGGGACACTGAAGCTTTCTTT. Translating gives CAWSLTRNRDTEAFF.